Listed below are T cell receptor beta chains from one sample, sequenced in a study of chemoradiotherapy in HPV16-positive cancers. The repertoire was sequenced with immunoSEQ multiplex PCR; TCRdb's copy has only in-frame clones and lacks some. The sample carries about 15,000 clones, just under 90% recorded once. The starting material was blood, obtained from a patient who underwent chemoradiotherapy. The source is a human donor with HPV-associated anogenital cancer. Each CDR3 is given with its conserved first and last residue.

j_gene | v_gene | CDR3aa
TRBJ2-5 | TRBV7-2 | CASSYTSVQETQYF
TRBJ2-3 | TRBV2 | CASSDWAQLAGADTQYF
TRBJ1-4 | TRBV19 | CASSAGTNEKLFF
TRBJ1-4 | TRBV7-9 | CASSPITSTNEKLFF
TRBJ2-4 | TRBV28 | CASSPPTGSAKNIQYF
TRBJ1-2 | TRBV5-4 | CASSLRRSPQGYTF
TRBJ1-2 | TRBV30 | CAWSDGYGYTF
TRBJ2-7 | TRBV5-6 | CASSHFRTGVRYEQYF
TRBJ2-7 | TRBV5-1 | CASSLGVTGGSPYEQYF
TRBJ1-5 | TRBV7-2 | CASINTGGSNQPQHF
TRBJ2-5 | TRBV5-1 | CPPNPGAETQYF
TRBJ2-3 | TRBV6-1 | CASSERGPRTDTQYF
TRBJ2-3 | TRBV5-4 | CASSFHPGQSTDTQYF
TRBJ2-5 | TRBV20-1 | CSAIWETQYF
TRBJ2-5 | TRBV2 | CASGETLETQYF
TRBJ2-7 | TRBV13 | CASSLGAGFGYEQYF
TRBJ1-2 | TRBV25-1 | CASSQGNYGYTF
TRBJ2-3 | TRBV27 | CASSPRLAGRGDTQYF
TRBJ2-7 | TRBV7-9 | CASSYVGLRAYEQYF
TRBJ2-7 | TRBV11-2 | CASSLGPRGEQYF
TRBJ2-7 | TRBV28 | CASSSPGLLSKFF
TRBJ2-2 | TRBV28 | CASSWDSSNTGELFF
TRBJ1-2 | TRBV4-1 | CASSQPRDRDGYTF
TRBJ2-5 | TRBV5-8 | CASSLRTGYEETQYF